Shown below are 5 T cell receptor beta chains from a single sample sequenced in a study of T-cell memory formation after mild COVID-19. TCRdb re-called the 5' RACE reads with MiXCR, one entry per CDR3 protein. The table has about 200,000 distinct CDR3 sequences, around 9.5% seen once. The sequenced sample was PBMCs or a T cell subset sorted from them (not recorded which). Receptors were obtained from a man aged 18 to 29 who had mild COVID-19 (a few samples of this study predate the infection). Cell type and time point are not known.

The chain recombines TRBV20-1 with TRBJ2-6; D is uncertain. The germline V and J ends were trimmed by 0 bases and 2 bases, with 8 bases remaining between them. Germline CDR1 DFQATT, CDR2 SNEGSKA (reference sequence). This CDR3 spans 15 amino acids. CDR3 sequence: CSARDVGTGANVLTF. The DNA for the CDR3 is TGCAGTGCTAGAGATGTAGGGACTGGGGCCAACGTCCTGACTTTC.

The sample holds a few counts of this clonotype. The chain uses TRBV12-3 or TRBV12-4 and TRBJ2-5; tentatively, D is TRBD1 (5 bases). Trimming pared 3 bases from V and 0 bases from J, leaving 11 bases between. The CDR3 contains 15 residues. The CDR3 coding sequence is TGTGCCAGCAGTTTGAATAGGGGATACCAAGAGACCCAGTACTTC. Translating gives CASSLNRGYQETQYF.

V gene TRBV4-2 combines with J gene TRBJ2-1; perhaps TRBD2 as D (8 bases). This CDR3 contains 18 residues. Trimming shortened V by 2 bases and J by 4 bases, and 21 bases separated the two germline ends. CDR1 is LGHNA and CDR2 is YNFKEQ in the germline V gene. The CDR3 loop reads CASSQRYRGAGVYNEQFF. DNA for the CDR3: TGTGCCAGCAGCCAACGCTACAGGGGAGCGGGGGTTTACAATGAGCAGTTCTTC.

This clonotype was detected ten times or more. The genes are TRBV12-3 or TRBV12-4 and TRBJ1-1; D unresolved. Trimming pared 3 bases from V and 7 bases from J, leaving 6 bases between. The CDR3 length is 11 residues. Here the CDR3 reads CASSFLGEAFF. The CDR3 nucleotides are TGTGCCAGCAGTTTCCTGGGTGAAGCTTTCTTT.

This clonotype has a count of ten or more. This chain joins TRBV5-1 and TRBJ2-3, with 7 bases lining up with TRBD1. The CDR3 extends over 14 amino acids. CDR1 is SGHRS, CDR2 YFSETQ, per germline. The V gene end was trimmed by 2 bases and the J gene end by 2 bases; junction bases not matched to a gene: 2. The DNA of the CDR3 is TGCGCCAGCAGCTTTGGACAGGACACAGATACGCAGTATTTT. It encodes CASSFGQDTDTQYF.